The rows below give T cell receptor beta chains drawn from one sample of a study of response to subunit inactivated influenza vaccine. TCRdb re-called the RT-PCR reads through MiXCR, storing one row per CDR3 protein. This table holds 500,000 to 700,000 distinct CDR3 sequences, roughly 25% found once. These records were also assigned to another study, of T cells expressing NK-cell markers.

Sequenced material: CD4+ T cells sorted from PBMCs, taken roughly 12 days after vaccination. The receptors come from a middle-aged man who received an inactivated influenza vaccine. Each CDR3 is given with its conserved first and last residue. Each record gives: V gene, CDR3 protein.

TRBV11-1 CASSLAWGTGTNTGELFF
TRBV7-2 CASSLTKGGYEQYF
TRBV19 CASSIFGEGIQETQYF
TRBV29-1 CSVERPHTEAFF
TRBV6-2/TRBV6-3 CASRPGGGGELFF
TRBV5-1 CASSSAGGDTQYF
TRBV20-1 CSARVLGGTSGSYEQYF
TRBV21-1 CASSQREDYNEQFF
TRBV29-1 CSVAGERIQYF
TRBV7-3 CASSSTGIETQYF
TRBV7-2 CASSSYPGGELFF
TRBV7-3 CASSGALRGGEQFF
TRBV28 CASSFGSGNYNEQFF
TRBV6-2/TRBV6-3 CASNDRVEQPQHF
TRBV7-2 CASSLATYGYTF
TRBV5-6 CASSLLGGQGDTEAFF
TRBV7-8 CASSSALEQYF
TRBV11-2 CASSLETRNIQYF
TRBV7-2 CASSLVVSSYEQYF
TRBV28 CASSLRDYNYEQYF
TRBV12-3/TRBV12-4 CASSSTTGAYQPQHF
TRBV4-3 CASSQEPSSYNSPLHF
TRBV10-3 CAISESDRSNQPQHF
TRBV18 CASSPQLTNTGELFF
TRBV3-1 CASSQDFGTLQETQYF
TRBV12-5 CASGLVSSGGTAYNEQFF
TRBV11-2 CASSRMGFWTGENIQYF
TRBV9 CASSRQGSWTDTQYF
TRBV4-3 CASSQDRVSRNQPQHF
TRBV20-1 CSAPIVRSSYEQYF
TRBV3-1 CASSPRQGSYGYTF
TRBV11-2 CASSLDPYVAEQYF
TRBV4-2 CASSQEGAGNYNEQFF
TRBV28 CASSFNDSPLHF
TRBV10-3 CATGQLQETQYF
TRBV12-3/TRBV12-4 CASRGEGRMNTEAFF
TRBV7-9 CASSSGVLLTNEKLFF
TRBV7-2 CASSLTPLSVEQFF
TRBV5-1 CASTTDRVGTGELFF
TRBV4-2 CASSRTWGGAQETQYF
TRBV6-2/TRBV6-3 CASSSYTTGGNQETQYF
TRBV20-1 CSARPPLGTPGLADNNEQFF
TRBV6-5 CASSYSRGEAFF
TRBV11-1 CASSRSRGAQETQYF
TRBV6-2/TRBV6-3 CASSYQLDSTYNEQFF
TRBV25-1 CASSDRDWYTDTQYF
TRBV10-3 CAIRRGTDTDTQYF
TRBV10-3 CAIRAGDGAYEQYF